Sequencing of this T cell receptor (beta chain) was carried out in a study of T cell changes during pregnancy in multiple sclerosis. A single count supports this clone. Libraries were prepared by immunoSEQ multiplex PCR; TCRdb keeps only in-frame clonotypes and omits some of them. The repertoire includes 65,000 to 95,000 clones, about nine tenths of them detected once, and approximately 2% sits in the top ten. V was clipped by 0 bases and J by 2 bases, with 11 bases between them. Per the germline V gene, CDR1 is SGHDT and CDR2 is YYEEEE. The CDR3 has 15 amino acids. Specimen: peripheral blood, collected before pregnancy. This sequence was found in a female donor with multiple sclerosis, enrolled in a pregnancy study. The chain employs TRBV5-6 and TRBJ1-2; D is possibly TRBD1 (5 bases). The CDR3 loop reads CASSLAMGQNYGYTF. CDR3 nucleotide sequence: TGTGCCAGCAGCTTGGCCATGGGGCAGAACTATGGCTACACCTTC.